These T cell receptor beta chains were read from a single sample in a study of T-cell reconstitution after alpha-beta-depleted transplantation in children. A single record per CDR3 protein comes from TCRdb applying MiXCR to the PCR reads. The data hold tens of thousands of distinct CDR3 sequences, with 5% to 7% observed a single time. The specimen comprised PBMCs, mostly from graft donor cells, sampled 180 days after TCRalphabeta/CD19-depleted stem cell transplant. The receptors derive from a male patient under 18 who had a stem cell transplant for acute myeloid leukemia, so the T cells may come from the graft donor. Each CDR3 is given with its conserved first and last residue. D genes are given only for firm matches. Size is stated for part of the rows, as once, few or many counts, or as a class when the clone is expanded.

j_gene: TRBJ2-1
d_gene: TRBD2
v_gene: TRBV2
abundance: many
CDR3aa: CASNRASGSNEQFF
CDR3nt: TGTGCCAGTAACCGGGCTAGCGGGTCCAATGAGCAGTTCTTC

j_gene: TRBJ2-1
d_gene: TRBD1
v_gene: TRBV28
abundance: .
CDR3aa: CAIGPPGTGYNEQFF
CDR3nt: TGTGCCATCGGCCCCCCCGGGACAGGGTATAATGAGCAGTTCTTC

j_gene: TRBJ2-5
d_gene: .
v_gene: TRBV7-2
abundance: many
CDR3aa: CASSPGTKETQYF
CDR3nt: TGTGCCAGCAGCCCCGGGACCAAAGAGACCCAGTACTTC

j_gene: TRBJ2-7
d_gene: TRBD2
v_gene: TRBV7-2
abundance: many
CDR3aa: CASSRRAGNYEQYF
CDR3nt: TGTGCCAGCAGCCGGAGAGCGGGGAACTACGAGCAGTACTTC

j_gene: TRBJ2-5
d_gene: .
v_gene: TRBV20-1
abundance: many
CDR3aa: CKRSRGDETQYF
CDR3nt: TGCAAACGGAGCAGGGGAGACGAGACCCAGTACTTC

j_gene: TRBJ2-3
d_gene: .
v_gene: TRBV6-2/TRBV6-3
abundance: many
CDR3aa: CASSYTTGTDTQYF
CDR3nt: TGTGCCAGCAGTTACACGACTGGCACAGATACGCAGTATTTT

j_gene: TRBJ1-5
d_gene: .
v_gene: TRBV12-3/TRBV12-4
abundance: many
CDR3aa: CASSLHQPQHF
CDR3nt: TGTGCCAGCAGTTTACATCAGCCCCAGCATTTT

j_gene: TRBJ2-1
d_gene: .
v_gene: TRBV29-1
abundance: many
CDR3aa: CSVGSPVYNEQFF
CDR3nt: TGCAGCGTTGGTTCCCCCGTCTACAATGAGCAGTTCTTC

j_gene: TRBJ2-1
d_gene: .
v_gene: TRBV12-5
abundance: many
CDR3aa: CASGLPTSRGIHNEQFF
CDR3nt: TGTGCTAGTGGTTTGCCGACTAGTCGGGGGATTCACAATGAGCAGTTCTTC

j_gene: TRBJ2-2
d_gene: .
v_gene: TRBV10-1
abundance: many
CDR3aa: CASSQNTGELFF
CDR3nt: TGCGCCAGCAGCCAGAACACCGGGGAGCTGTTTTTT

j_gene: TRBJ2-1
d_gene: .
v_gene: TRBV11-2
abundance: many
CDR3aa: CASSSIGPYFGWFF
CDR3nt: TGTGCCAGCAGCTCTATCGGACCCTATTTCGGTTGGTTCTTC

j_gene: TRBJ2-3
d_gene: .
v_gene: TRBV5-5
abundance: many
CDR3aa: CASSTGTDTQYF
CDR3nt: TGTGCCAGCAGCACGGGGACAGATACGCAGTATTTT

j_gene: TRBJ2-1
d_gene: .
v_gene: TRBV12-3/TRBV12-4
abundance: medium-sized
CDR3aa: CASRISRDLYNEQFF
CDR3nt: TGTGCCAGCCGGATCAGCAGGGACCTCTACAATGAGCAGTTCTTC

j_gene: TRBJ1-6
d_gene: .
v_gene: TRBV4-2
abundance: many
CDR3aa: CASSQERYDEGSPLHF
CDR3nt: TGTGCCAGCAGCCAAGAACGCTACGATGAAGGGTCACCCCTCCACTTT

j_gene: TRBJ1-2
d_gene: .
v_gene: TRBV7-8
abundance: many
CDR3aa: CASSLDDLYGYTF
CDR3nt: TGTGCCAGCAGCTTAGACGATCTCTATGGCTACACCTTC

j_gene: TRBJ2-1
d_gene: TRBD2
v_gene: TRBV28
abundance: many
CDR3aa: CASSFAGEEYNEQFF
CDR3nt: TGTGCCAGCAGTTTCGCGGGAGAAGAATACAATGAGCAGTTCTTC

j_gene: TRBJ2-1
d_gene: TRBD2
v_gene: TRBV20-1
abundance: many
CDR3aa: CSASGRASGTNEQFF
CDR3nt: TGCAGTGCTAGTGGGAGGGCTAGCGGGACCAATGAGCAGTTCTTC

j_gene: TRBJ2-7
d_gene: .
v_gene: TRBV27
abundance: many
CDR3aa: CASSAFPPYEQYF
CDR3nt: TGTGCCAGCAGTGCATTCCCCCCCTACGAGCAGTACTTC

j_gene: TRBJ1-6
d_gene: .
v_gene: TRBV12-3/TRBV12-4
abundance: many
CDR3aa: CASTPGLTQRGSPLHF
CDR3nt: TGTGCCAGCACCCCGGGACTGACTCAAAGAGGATCACCCCTCCACTTT

j_gene: TRBJ2-7
d_gene: TRBD2
v_gene: TRBV3-1
abundance: .
CDR3aa: CATSQSQRLAGGREQYF
CDR3nt: TGTGCCACCAGCCAGTCCCAAAGACTAGCGGGAGGCCGCGAGCAGTACTTC

j_gene: TRBJ2-7
d_gene: TRBD2
v_gene: TRBV19
abundance: many
CDR3aa: CATSGLAGLEQYF
CDR3nt: TGTGCCACGTCGGGACTAGCAGGTCTCGAGCAGTACTTC

j_gene: TRBJ1-4
d_gene: .
v_gene: TRBV5-1
abundance: many
CDR3aa: CASPPTAGGYEKLFF
CDR3nt: TGCGCCAGCCCCCCAACGGCCGGGGGCTATGAAAAACTGTTTTTT

j_gene: TRBJ2-7
d_gene: TRBD2
v_gene: TRBV15
abundance: many
CDR3aa: CATSRLAGGYEQYF
CDR3nt: TGTGCCACCAGCAGGCTAGCGGGAGGGTACGAGCAGTACTTC

j_gene: TRBJ2-1
d_gene: TRBD2
v_gene: TRBV6-2/TRBV6-3
abundance: many
CDR3aa: CASRQRGSGRNNEQFF
CDR3nt: TGTGCCAGCAGACAACGGGGTAGCGGGAGGAACAATGAGCAGTTCTTC

j_gene: TRBJ2-3
d_gene: .
v_gene: TRBV12-3/TRBV12-4
abundance: many
CDR3aa: CASSPTGTDTQYF
CDR3nt: TGTGCCAGCAGTCCCACCGGCACAGATACGCAGTATTTT

j_gene: TRBJ2-6
d_gene: TRBD2
v_gene: TRBV20-1
abundance: many
CDR3aa: CSAPPGGGAGANVLTF
CDR3nt: TGCAGTGCCCCCCCTGGGGGGGGTGCAGGCGCCAACGTCCTGACTTTC

j_gene: TRBJ2-2
d_gene: .
v_gene: TRBV20-1
abundance: .
CDR3aa: CCARGASYTGELFF
CDR3nt: TGCTGCGCCAGAGGGGCTTCCTACACCGGGGAGCTGTTTTTT

j_gene: TRBJ2-1
d_gene: .
v_gene: TRBV7-3
abundance: medium-sized
CDR3aa: CASSSSTDSYNEQFF
CDR3nt: TGTGCCAGCAGCTCATCGACTGATTCCTACAATGAGCAGTTCTTC

j_gene: TRBJ2-5
d_gene: TRBD2
v_gene: TRBV4-2
abundance: once
CDR3aa: CASTGGLAGASGRSETPYF
CDR3nt: TGTGCCAGCACCGGGGGACTAGCGGGAGCCTCCGGTCGATCAGAGACCCCGTACTTC

j_gene: TRBJ2-1
d_gene: .
v_gene: TRBV5-6
abundance: many
CDR3aa: CASSLYNEQFF
CDR3nt: TGTGCCAGCAGCTTATACAATGAGCAGTTCTTC

j_gene: TRBJ2-7
d_gene: TRBD2
v_gene: TRBV29-1
abundance: many
CDR3aa: CSVVPAGVAEQYF
CDR3nt: TGCAGCGTTGTTCCAGCGGGAGTGGCCGAGCAGTACTTC

j_gene: TRBJ2-7
d_gene: TRBD1
v_gene: TRBV24-1
abundance: many
CDR3aa: CATSDRKNRQGAYEQYF
CDR3nt: TGTGCCACCAGTGACAGAAAAAACCGGCAGGGGGCATACGAGCAGTACTTC

j_gene: TRBJ1-6
d_gene: .
v_gene: TRBV18
abundance: many
CDR3aa: CASSPPPAGSNSPLHF
CDR3nt: TGTGCCAGCTCACCGCCCCCCGCCGGGAGTAATTCACCCCTCCACTTT

j_gene: TRBJ1-4
d_gene: .
v_gene: TRBV7-9
abundance: .
CDR3aa: CASSLVMGKLFF
CDR3nt: TGTGCCAGCAGCTTAGTTATGGGGAAACTGTTTTTT

j_gene: TRBJ2-6
d_gene: TRBD2
v_gene: TRBV28
abundance: many
CDR3aa: CASSQWTSDHPGANVLTF
CDR3nt: TGTGCCAGCAGCCAATGGACTAGCGATCACCCTGGGGCCAACGTCCTGACTTTC

j_gene: TRBJ2-1
d_gene: .
v_gene: TRBV5-1
abundance: many
CDR3aa: CASSGGLGSGANEQFF
CDR3nt: TGCGCCAGCAGCGGGGGCCTCGGCTCGGGGGCCAATGAGCAGTTCTTC

j_gene: TRBJ2-1
d_gene: .
v_gene: TRBV7-3
abundance: many
CDR3aa: CASSLNAGEWQFF
CDR3nt: TGTGCCAGCAGCTTAAACGCAGGAGAGTGGCAGTTCTTC

j_gene: TRBJ1-2
d_gene: .
v_gene: TRBV3-1
abundance: many
CDR3aa: CASSQGFGEPSYGYTF
CDR3nt: TGTGCCAGCAGCCAAGGGTTCGGGGAGCCCTCCTATGGCTACACCTTC

j_gene: TRBJ2-3
d_gene: .
v_gene: TRBV7-8
abundance: many
CDR3aa: CASSLLGPADTQYF
CDR3nt: TGTGCCAGCAGCCTATTAGGGCCAGCAGATACGCAGTATTTT

j_gene: TRBJ2-5
d_gene: .
v_gene: TRBV6-1
abundance: many
CDR3aa: CASSQGLNGETQYF
CDR3nt: TGTGCCTCATCCCAGGGACTTAACGGGGAGACCCAGTACTTC

j_gene: TRBJ1-2
d_gene: .
v_gene: TRBV20-1
abundance: many
CDR3aa: CSAMADSNYGYTF
CDR3nt: TGCAGTGCTATGGCTGATTCTAACTATGGCTACACCTTC

j_gene: TRBJ2-4
d_gene: .
v_gene: TRBV28
abundance: many
CDR3aa: CASSLLGDSGKNIQYF
CDR3nt: TGTGCCAGCAGTTTATTAGGGGATTCGGGCAAAAACATTCAGTACTTC

j_gene: TRBJ2-2
d_gene: .
v_gene: TRBV3-1
abundance: .
CDR3aa: CASSQEWGAGGELFF
CDR3nt: TGTGCCAGCAGCCAAGAATGGGGGGCCGGCGGGGAGCTGTTTTTT

j_gene: TRBJ2-3
d_gene: .
v_gene: TRBV28
abundance: .
CDR3aa: CASSSWASRGAGTDTQYF
CDR3nt: TGTGCCAGCAGTTCGTGGGCCTCTAGGGGGGCGGGCACAGATACGCAGTATTTT

j_gene: TRBJ2-7
d_gene: TRBD2
v_gene: TRBV20-1
abundance: medium-sized
CDR3aa: CSALSGTSLFYEQYF
CDR3nt: TGCAGTGCTTTATCCGGGACTAGCCTTTTCTACGAGCAGTACTTC